Each of the 21 T cell receptor beta chains below was sequenced from the same sample in a study of cytomegalovirus exposure and HLA in healthy donors. Profiled with immunoSEQ multiplex PCR; TCRdb holds only in-frame clones, not every one. The sample has over 100,000 clones; just under 90% are singletons. The sequenced material came from PBMCs. The receptors were sampled from a man aged 25 to 40 in good health and CMV-seronegative.

The chain couples TRBV5-1 to TRBJ1-1; TRBD1 aligns across 12 bases. The length of the CDR3 is 14 residues. Losses at the gene ends were 4 bases for V and 11 bases for J; bases not matched to a gene: 9. Per the germline V gene, CDR1 is SGHRS and CDR2 is YFSETQ. The DNA for the CDR3 is TGCGCCAGCAGCAAAACCGGGACAGGGGGCTTCGCTTTCTTT. It yields the protein CASSKTGTGGFAFF.

This rearrangement joins TRBV6-1 to TRBJ2-7, with 7 bases that match TRBD2. Germline V lookup: CDR1 MNHNS, CDR2 SASEGT. The trim removed 10 bases at V and 4 bases at J, leaving 4 bases unmatched. The CDR3 spans 11 residues. The CDR3 loop is CATGGGYEQYF. The CDR3 DNA sequence: TGTGCCACTGGCGGGGGATACGAGCAGTACTTC.

J is TRBJ2-1 and V is TRBV19; D unclear. CDR3 length: 15 amino acids. The germline CDR1 and CDR2 sequences are LNHDA and SQIVND (reference sequence). Deletions cut 3 bases from V and 0 bases from J, with 9 bases between. CDR3 protein: CASSIAMSSYNEQFF. The CDR3 nucleotides read TGTGCCAGTAGTATTGCGATGAGCTCCTACAATGAGCAGTTCTTC.

The J gene is TRBJ1-5, the V gene TRBV6-5, with D unclear. Trimming removed 0 bases from V and 5 bases from J, with 8 bases in between. The CDR3 runs to 14 residues. Germline CDR1 and CDR2: MNHEY and SVGAGI. CDR3 nucleotides: TGTGCCAGCAGTTACTCCAACGGGGATCAGCCCCAGCATTTT. It codes for CASSYSNGDQPQHF.

V is TRBV7-9 and J is TRBJ1-6; D uncertain. Per the germline V gene, CDR1 is SEHNR and CDR2 is FQNEAQ (reference sequence). Trimming removed 1 base from V and 7 bases from J, with 5 bases in between. The length of the CDR3 is 13 residues. The CDR3 region is CASSLDGNSPLHF. The CDR3 region has the DNA TGTGCCAGCAGCTTAGACGGGAATTCACCCCTCCACTTT.

The chain couples TRBV2 to TRBJ1-1; no clear D gene. The germline V gene has CDR1 SNHLY and CDR2 FYNNEI. The CDR3 totals 13 residues. Trimming cost V 6 bases and J 6 bases, with 14 bases left between them. The CDR3 protein is CASSVLPESEAFF. The CDR3 nucleotides read TGTGCCAGCAGCGTTCTCCCAGAATCTGAAGCTTTCTTT. Supplemented by reference TRBV2 and TRBJ1-1, the full variable domain reads EPEVTQTPSHQVTQMGQEVILRCVPISNHLYFYWYRQILGQKVEFLVSFYNNEISEKSEIFDDQFSVERPDGSNFTLKIRSTKLEDSAMYFCASSVLPESEAFFGQGTRLTVV.

The chain carries TRBV7-9 and TRBJ1-2; a weak D match, TRBD1 (5 bases). This CDR3 is 14 amino acids long. With 1 base removed from V and 7 bases from J, the gap between germline ends came to 13 bases. Germline CDR1 is SEHNR and CDR2 is FQNEAQ (reference sequence). CDR3 residues: CASSLGDSIGGYTF. The CDR3 nucleotides are TGTGCCAGCAGCTTAGGAGACAGTATCGGTGGCTACACCTTC.

This chain uses TRBV18 with TRBJ1-2; a weak D match, TRBD1 (5 bases). Trimming removed 3 bases from V and 0 bases from J, with 11 bases in between. Germline V lookup: CDR1 KGHSH, CDR2 LQKENI. The CDR3 runs to 15 residues. This chain's CDR3 is CASSPAGPANYGYTF. In DNA, the CDR3 is TGTGCCAGCTCACCGGCAGGGCCAGCTAACTATGGCTACACCTTC.

The chain carries TRBV11-3 and TRBJ2-1; possibly TRBD1 for D (5 bases). The CDR3 contains 18 residues. Trimming removed 0 bases at V and 5 bases at J, with 20 bases between. Germline V gene sequence: CDR1 SGHNT, CDR2 YENEEA. The CDR3 loop is CASSLDHSGSNSHNEQFF. As DNA, the CDR3 is TGTGCCAGCAGCTTAGATCACTCAGGGTCGAACTCGCACAATGAGCAGTTCTTC. Full variable domain (missing parts from reference TRBV11-3 and TRBJ2-1): EAGVVQSPRYKIIEKKQPVAFWCNPISGHNTLYWYLQNLGQGPELLIRYENEEAVDDSQLPKDRFSAERLKGVDSTLKIQPAELGDSAVYLCASSLDHSGSNSHNEQFFGPGTRLTVL.

CDR3 DNA sequence: TGTGCCAGCAGCGTAGACACAGGGGGCGGGGAGACCCAGTACTTC. Protein product: CASSVDTGGGETQYF. The chain carries TRBV9 and TRBJ2-5; 9 nucleotides line up with TRBD1. Trimming took 0 bases from V and 5 from J; bases not matched to a gene: 5. Germline V gene lookup returns CDR1 SGDLS and CDR2 YYNGEE. This CDR3 region has 15 residues.

This chain joins TRBV20-1 and TRBJ2-3; TRBD2 matches 9 bases. The germline V gene encodes CDR1 DFQATT and CDR2 SNEGSKA (reference sequence). With V trimmed by 3 bases and J by 10 bases, 2 bases remained unmatched. CDR3 length: 11 amino acids. The CDR3 region is CSASGTSSQYF. The CDR3 bases are TGCAGTGCTAGTGGGACTAGCTCGCAGTATTTT.

This clone was observed a handful of times. The sample has other DNA sequences that encode this CDR3 too. The chain combines TRBV25-1 with TRBJ1-2; D not resolved. This CDR3 comprises 12 residues. The V end lost 5 bases, the J end lost 5 bases, and 9 bases lay between the germline ends. The germline gives CDR1 MGHDK, CDR2 SYGVNS. The CDR3 reads CASSSPPYGYTF. The CDR3, as DNA: TGTGCCAGCAGTTCCCCCCCTTATGGCTACACCTTC.

This rearrangement joins TRBV6-5 to TRBJ1-4; 7 nucleotides align to TRBD1. The CDR3 runs 15 residues. J lost 10 bases, V lost 0 bases, and 8 bases had no gene match. Germline values: CDR1 MNHEY, CDR2 SVGAGI. DNA for the CDR3: TGTGCCAGCAGTTACTCGGATAGGGGGCGCGGAAAACTGTTTTTT. Translation: CASSYSDRGRGKLFF.

The gene calls are TRBV7-8 and TRBJ2-3; possibly TRBD1 for D (6 bases). The CDR3 loop spans 15 amino acids. In germline, CDR1 is SGHVS, CDR2 FQNEAQ. Trimming cost V 5 bases and J 2 bases, with 14 bases left between them. CDR3 in DNA: TGTGCCAGCAGCCGTAATTGGGGGCTCACAGATACGCAGTATTTT. This encodes CASSRNWGLTDTQYF.

The genes are TRBV7-9 and TRBJ1-2; D possibly corresponds to TRBD1 (5 bases). CDR3 size: 16 residues. Trimming pared 3 bases from V and 5 bases from J, leaving 19 bases between. CDR1 is SEHNR, CDR2 FQNEAQ, per germline (reference sequence). CDR3 sequence reads: CASSFATGEGIYGYTF. In DNA, the CDR3 is TGTGCCAGCAGCTTTGCCACCGGGGAGGGGATTTATGGCTACACCTTC.

The chain is built from TRBV10-3 and TRBJ2-2; no definite D call. This CDR3 comprises 14 residues. The germline V gene encodes CDR1 ENHRY and CDR2 SYGVKD. V was clipped by 6 bases and J by 2 bases, with 10 bases between them. The CDR3 bases are TGTGCCATCAGAAATGACAAAAACACCGGGGAGCTGTTTTTT. Translating it yields CAIRNDKNTGELFF.

The chain employs TRBV13 and TRBJ2-3; D unresolved. V lost 1 base, J lost 2 bases, and 4 bases lay in between. Germline CDR1 reads PRHDT; CDR2 reads FYEKMQ (reference sequence). This CDR3 spans 13 amino acids. The CDR3: CASSLAVTDTQYF. The CDR3 nucleotides read TGTGCCAGCAGCTTAGCGGTCACAGATACGCAGTATTTT.

The rearrangement joins TRBV7-9 to TRBJ2-5; possible D gene TRBD1, 5 bases. V lost 0 bases and J 5 bases, leaving 10 bases between the germline ends. The CDR3 is 14 residues long. CDR1 is SEHNR and CDR2 is FQNEAQ in the germline V gene (reference sequence). CDR3 region: CASSLAQGGETQYF. In DNA, the CDR3 is TGTGCCAGCAGCTTAGCGCAGGGCGGTGAGACCCAGTACTTC.

V usage is TRBV7-8 and J usage is TRBJ1-2; D uncertain. This CDR3 is 12 amino acids long. Germline V lookup: CDR1 SGHVS, CDR2 FQNEAQ. Trimming cost V 5 bases and J 7 bases, with 11 bases left between them. Here the CDR3 reads CASSRGNSGYTF. The CDR3 DNA is TGTGCCAGCAGCCGCGGGAATTCTGGCTACACCTTC.

The rearrangement links TRBV2 to TRBJ1-4; D ambiguous. The CDR3 spans 15 residues. The germline CDR1 and CDR2 sequences are SNHLY and FYNNEI. V shed 8 bases and J shed 4 bases, with 17 bases lying between them. The CDR3 DNA reads TGTGCCAGCCGGTATTCCCACCGGGGTAATGAAAAACTGTTTTTT. Protein: CASRYSHRGNEKLFF.

The chain links TRBV6-6 to TRBJ2-7; D is possibly TRBD2 (6 bases). Germline CDR1 reads MNHNY; CDR2 reads SVGAGI (reference sequence). The length of the CDR3 is 15 residues. V lost 3 bases, J lost 6 bases, and 18 bases lay in between. This CDR3 is CASSYEDSGLAEQYF. CDR3 in DNA: TGTGCCAGCAGTTATGAGGATAGCGGATTAGCCGAGCAGTACTTC.